Included here is one T cell receptor beta chain sequence, with context. Its antigen is unknown. This specimen belongs to a study of regulatory T cells in long-lasting Graves disease. Study-level background: A definition of persistent Graves' disease required over 5 years of antithyroid drugs plus positive TSH receptor antibodies.

With iRepertoire HTBI primers and Arm-PCR of CDR3 regions, TCR beta libraries were built. TCRdb redid the calling of the multiplex PCR reads with MiXCR, one entry per CDR3 protein. The profile shows 420,000 or so distinct CDR3 sequences, 20% to 30% of them singletons. Regarding the study as a whole: Thyroid tissue was not sampled; only peripheral blood was.

From germline, CDR1 is PRHDT and CDR2 FYEKMQ (reference sequence). The V end was cut by 3 bases, the J end by 0 bases, with 12 bases between. CDR3 length: 17 amino acids. Stated time point: persistent/refractory GD, antithyroid drugs over 5 years with positive TRAb. From RNA extracted from PBMCs, the TCR library was made. The source of the patients was an endocrinology department in Xi'an, China. This chain uses TRBV13 with TRBJ2-6; D is uncertain. The sequencing used peripheral blood mononuclear cells (PBMCs), collected when the disease was refractory, from a patient treated with antithyroid drugs. The origin of this receptor is a female donor with Graves disease. The CDR3 sequence: CASSFNKDHSGANVLTF. The CDR3 nucleotides read TGTGCCAGCAGCTTTAACAAGGACCACTCTGGGGCCAACGTCCTGACTTTC.